This passage covers 20 T cell receptor beta chains from one sample sequenced in a study of cytomegalovirus exposure and HLA in healthy donors. The PCR was carried out with 60 Vbeta primers and 13 Jbeta primers. The data were produced by immunoSEQ multiplex PCR, yet TCRdb's version contains in-frame clones alone and is incomplete. Found here are 40,000 or so clones, 50% to 75% of them singletons; the top ten hold roughly 8.9%. The specimen sequenced was PBMCs. The receptors come from a human donor in good health.

The chain employs TRBV6-5 and TRBJ1-1, with 8 nucleotides matching TRBD1. CDR1 is MNHEY, CDR2 SVGAGI, per germline. V dropped 6 bases and J dropped 8; count of bases not matched to a gene: 2. The CDR3 totals 11 residues. CDR3 loop: CASRRDREAFF. The CDR3 DNA reads TGTGCCAGCAGAAGGGACAGGGAAGCTTTCTTT.

The rearrangement uses TRBV13 and TRBJ2-1; D might be TRBD1 (6 bases). The CDR3 sequence is 16 residues long. CDR1 is PRHDT, CDR2 FYEKMQ, per germline (reference sequence). Trimming left V 3 bases short and J 7 bases short, with 19 bases between. CDR3 nucleotide sequence: TGTGCCAGCAGCTTGGGTCCGGGAAGTAGGGGGAATGAGCAGTTCTTC. Its protein is CASSLGPGSRGNEQFF.

The J gene is TRBJ1-2, the V gene TRBV29-1, with D tentatively TRBD1 (6 bases). Germline V gene lookup returns CDR1 SQVTM and CDR2 ANQGSEA. This CDR3 has 12 residues. V was trimmed by 4 bases and J by 6 bases, leaving 12 bases between them. The CDR3 spells CSVARGADGYTF. The CDR3 DNA sequence: TGCAGCGTTGCCCGGGGGGCGGATGGCTACACCTTC. The full variable domain, with the rest looked up from reference TRBV29-1 and TRBJ1-2, is SAVISQKPSRDICQRGTSLTIQCQVDSQVTMMFWYRQQPGQSLTLIATANQGSEATYESGFVIDKFPISRPNLTFSTLTVSNMSPEDSSIYLCSVARGADGYTFGSGTRLTVV.

The V and J genes are TRBV7-2 and TRBJ1-1; D gene uncertain. Germline CDR1 and CDR2: SGHTA and FQGNSA. The CDR3 loop spans 12 amino acids. Trimming stripped 4 bases from V and 8 bases from J, with 11 bases between. The CDR3, as DNA: TGTGCCAGCAGCTCCGACACGCGCGAAGCTTTCTTT. It encodes CASSSDTREAFF.

The rearrangement joins TRBV6-5 to TRBJ2-7, with D tentatively TRBD2 (5 bases). Trimming pared 0 bases from V and 2 bases from J, leaving 11 bases between. The germline V gene has CDR1 MNHEY and CDR2 SVGAGI. The CDR3 spans 15 residues. This CDR3 is CASSYSGVRTYEQYF. DNA for the CDR3: TGTGCCAGCAGTTACTCCGGGGTAAGAACCTACGAGCAGTACTTC.

This rearrangement joins TRBV6-1 to TRBJ2-1, with 9 bases matching TRBD2. The CDR3 is 14 residues long. Trimming took 11 bases from V and 5 from J; bases not matched to a gene: 10. Germline loops: CDR1 MNHNS, CDR2 SASEGT. In DNA, the CDR3 is TGTGCCCTAGGGCCTAGCGGGGCGCACAATGAGCAGTTCTTC. This translates into CALGPSGAHNEQFF.

This chain uses TRBV2 with TRBJ2-7, with D possibly being TRBD2 (5 bases). Germline V gene data show CDR1 as SNHLY and CDR2 as FYNNEI. V lost 6 bases, J lost 3 bases, and 12 bases lay in between. This CDR3 contains 13 residues. This chain's CDR3 is CASRGPEVYEQYF. CDR3 nucleotides: TGTGCCAGCAGGGGTCCGGAGGTCTACGAGCAGTACTTC.

The chain carries TRBV11-3 and TRBJ2-7; unclear D gene. Deletions cut 5 bases from V and 6 bases from J, with 11 bases between. Per the germline V gene, CDR1 is SGHNT and CDR2 is YENEEA. The CDR3 has 12 amino acids. The CDR3 coding sequence is TGTGCCAGCAGCCCCCCGGCAGGCGAGCAGTACTTC. As protein: CASSPPAGEQYF.

This clone was counted a few times. The chain uses TRBV9 and TRBJ1-1; D gene ambiguous. Germline V lookup: CDR1 SGDLS, CDR2 YYNGEE. This CDR3 is 14 amino acids long. V lost 3 bases to trimming and J lost 4 bases, with 13 bases between them. The CDR3 here is CASSAEGVFTEAFF. CDR3 DNA sequence: TGTGCCAGCAGCGCGGAGGGAGTATTCACTGAAGCTTTCTTT.

J is TRBJ2-3 and V is TRBV2; weak D call: TRBD1 (6 bases). Between the trimmed V and J ends, which lost 7 bases and 3 bases, there was a span of 14 bases. This CDR3 comprises 14 residues. Germline V lookup: CDR1 SNHLY, CDR2 FYNNEI. Here the CDR3 DNA reads TGTGCCAGCAAGACAGGCCTTCAAACAGATACGCAGTATTTT. Its protein product is CASKTGLQTDTQYF.

The chain carries TRBV7-9 and TRBJ1-5; the D is unclear. The CDR3 contains 12 residues. V was shortened by 1 base and J by 5 bases, with 3 bases between the two germline ends. CDR1 and CDR2 (germline): SEHNR, FQNEAQ (reference sequence). This CDR3 is CASSLGDQPQHF. The CDR3 DNA follows: TGTGCCAGCAGCTTAGGAGATCAGCCCCAGCATTTT.

The rearrangement links TRBV14 to TRBJ2-1; 12 nucleotides align to TRBD2. The trim removed 2 bases at V and 10 bases at J, leaving 15 bases unmatched. The CDR3 sequence is 18 residues long. Germline loops: CDR1 SGHDN, CDR2 FVKESK. The CDR3 loop reads CASSQRLAGDLSSGEQFF. In DNA, the CDR3 is TGTGCCAGCAGCCAACGACTAGCGGGGGACCTAAGTTCGGGCGAGCAGTTCTTC.

The V and J genes are TRBV19 and TRBJ1-5; maybe TRBD1 (5 bases). The CDR3 totals 14 residues. Germline values: CDR1 LNHDA, CDR2 SQIVND (reference sequence). V was clipped by 6 bases and J by 0 bases, with 9 bases between them. The CDR3: CASSTRVSNQPQHF. CDR3 nucleotide sequence: TGTGCCAGTAGCACCAGGGTTAGCAATCAGCCCCAGCATTTT.

J is TRBJ1-5 and V is TRBV2; 7 bases fit TRBD1. The germline V gene has CDR1 SNHLY and CDR2 FYNNEI. Losses at the gene ends were 0 bases for V and 6 bases for J; bases not matched to a gene: 8. The CDR3 has 16 residues. CDR3 amino acids: CASSEAKGDRVQPQHF. The CDR3 region has the DNA TGTGCCAGCAGTGAAGCGAAAGGAGACAGGGTTCAGCCCCAGCATTTT.

This rearrangement joins TRBV7-9 to TRBJ2-3; 9 bases line up with TRBD2. Germline V CDR1 and CDR2: SEHNR, FQNEAQ (reference sequence). This CDR3 region has 15 residues. V was pared by 3 bases and J by 2 bases, with 3 bases of the junction left unmatched. CDR3 sequence: CASSLTSGDTDTQYF. The CDR3 nucleotides read TGTGCCAGCAGCTTGACTAGCGGTGACACAGATACGCAGTATTTT.

The rearrangement links TRBV9 to TRBJ2-3, with a tentative D call TRBD2 (6 bases). V was pared by 3 bases and J by 4 bases, with 18 bases between. This CDR3 comprises 16 residues. The V gene's germline CDR1 is SGDLS and CDR2 YYNGEE. The CDR3 region is CASSEREGGASDTQYF. The CDR3 DNA is TGTGCCAGCAGCGAGCGCGAGGGCGGGGCTTCAGATACGCAGTATTTT.

CDR3 region: CASRRLLAGRYNEQFF. The CDR3 nucleotides are TGTGCCAGCAGGAGATTACTAGCGGGCCGATACAATGAGCAGTTCTTC. The V gene is TRBV11-2, the J gene TRBJ2-1, with TRBD2 matching over 9 bases. This CDR3 is built from 16 residues. The V and J ends lost 6 bases and 4 bases, in that order; junction bases with no gene match: 10. CDR1 and CDR2 from the germline V gene are SGHAT and FQNNGV.

This chain links TRBV7-9 with TRBJ2-1; D is unclear. Per germline, CDR1 SEHNR and CDR2 FQNEAQ (reference sequence). With 1 base removed from V and 6 bases from J, the gap between germline ends came to 10 bases. This CDR3 spans 14 amino acids. The CDR3 sequence is CASSLVASPNEQFF. CDR3 nucleotide sequence: TGTGCCAGCAGCTTAGTGGCTAGTCCCAATGAGCAGTTCTTC.

J is TRBJ2-1 and V is TRBV5-1; TRBD1 matches 7 bases. This CDR3 spans 12 amino acids. V was clipped by 2 bases and J by 8 bases; unmatched bases: 1. Germline V gene lookup returns CDR1 SGHRS and CDR2 YFSETQ. The CDR3 nucleotides are TGCGCCAGCAGCTTACAGGGGTATGAGCAGTTCTTC. Encoded protein: CASSLQGYEQFF.

CDR3 region: CASSAAGARGGYTF. The CDR3 DNA reads TGCGCCAGCAGCGCCGCGGGGGCCAGGGGTGGCTACACCTTC. The chain joins TRBV5-1 to TRBJ1-2, with D possibly matching TRBD1 (6 bases). Trimming took 4 bases from V and 7 from J, leaving 17 bases between them. Per germline, CDR1 SGHRS and CDR2 YFSETQ. This CDR3 comprises 14 residues.